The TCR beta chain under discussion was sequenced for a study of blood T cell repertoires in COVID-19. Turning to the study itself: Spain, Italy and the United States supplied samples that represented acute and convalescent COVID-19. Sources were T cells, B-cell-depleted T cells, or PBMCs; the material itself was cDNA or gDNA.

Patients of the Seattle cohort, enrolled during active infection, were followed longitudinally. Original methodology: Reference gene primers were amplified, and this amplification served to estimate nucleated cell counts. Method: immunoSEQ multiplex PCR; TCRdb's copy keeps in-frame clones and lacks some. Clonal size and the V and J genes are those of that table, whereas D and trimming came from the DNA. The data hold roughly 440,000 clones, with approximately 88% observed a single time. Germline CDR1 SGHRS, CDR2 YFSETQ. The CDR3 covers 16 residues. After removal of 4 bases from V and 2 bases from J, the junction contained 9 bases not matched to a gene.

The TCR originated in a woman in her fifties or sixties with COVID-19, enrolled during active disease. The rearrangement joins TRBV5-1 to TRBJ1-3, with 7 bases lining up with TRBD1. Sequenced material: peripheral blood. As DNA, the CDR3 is TGCGCCAGCAGCCCTAACAGGGGCGCTACTGGAAACACCATATATTTT. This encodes CASSPNRGATGNTIYF.